Sequencing of this T cell receptor (beta chain) was carried out in a study of blood T cell repertoires in COVID-19. At the level of the study: Collection of acute and convalescent COVID-19 samples took place in the United States, Italy and Spain. Sample material is recorded as cDNA or gDNA derived from T cells, B-cell-depleted T cells, or PBMCs.

Method: immunoSEQ multiplex PCR; TCRdb's copy keeps in-frame clones and lacks some. In the table there are around 130,000 clones, 65% to 90% of which are singletons. V was clipped by 1 base and J by 3 bases, with 8 bases between them. The V gene's germline CDR1 is SGHVS and CDR2 FQNEAQ. This CDR3 is built from 14 residues. Those who participated ranged in age from about 18 to 89 years and resided in 20 to 30 US areas. This sequence originates from a woman aged 45-65 years who had recovered from COVID-19. The sequenced material came from PBMCs or T cells enriched from blood (not recorded which). The gene calls are TRBV7-8 and TRBJ2-3; maybe TRBD2 (6 bases). The CDR3 here is CASSLGGETDTQYF. In nucleotides, the CDR3 is TGTGCCAGCAGCTTAGGCGGGGAAACAGATACGCAGTATTTT.